These 13 T cell receptor beta chains were sequenced from one sample in a study of identical twins. One entry per CDR3 protein, called by TCRdb with MiXCR from the 5' RACE reads. The repertoire holds approximately 210,000 distinct CDR3 sequences, with 5% to 7% as singletons. This sample was shared with a second study, whose subject was T cells expressing NK-cell markers.

The specimen was CD8+ T cells sorted from blood. The receptor set was obtained from a woman under 30 in good health.

This clonotype was recorded a few times. V is TRBV11-2 and J is TRBJ1-1; D gene unclear. Germline V gene sequence: CDR1 SGHAT, CDR2 FQNNGV. The CDR3 runs to 13 residues. V lost 5 bases and J lost 3, with 10 bases in between. CDR3 bases: TGTGCCAGCAGCCGGAGCCAGTACACTGAAGCTTTCTTT. Protein sequence: CASSRSQYTEAFF.

This clonotype was counted a few times. This sequence joins TRBV12-3 or TRBV12-4 and TRBJ2-2; no clear D gene. This CDR3 contains 13 residues. V lost 7 bases and J lost 3, with 9 bases in between. In nucleotides, the CDR3 is TGTGCCAGCACTCTTCGGGACACCGGGGAGCTGTTTTTT. It yields the protein CASTLRDTGELFF.

The chain is built from TRBV29-1 and TRBJ2-5, with D perhaps matching TRBD1 (6 bases). Germline loops: CDR1 SQVTM, CDR2 ANQGSEA. The length of the CDR3 is 12 residues. Trimming removed 4 bases at V and 3 bases at J, with 9 bases between. For the CDR3, the DNA is TGCAGCGTTGTAAGGGGGAAAGAGACCCAGTACTTC. This gives the protein CSVVRGKETQYF.

The V gene is TRBV9, the J gene TRBJ2-1; no clear D gene. The CDR3 covers 15 residues. V was trimmed by 0 bases and J by 8 bases, leaving 15 bases between them. From germline, CDR1 is SGDLS and CDR2 YYNGEE. The DNA for the CDR3 is TGTGCCAGCAGCGTAGGAGGCGTTACGGCCGATGAGCAGTTCTTC. This codes for CASSVGGVTADEQFF.

This clonotype was found a few times. The chain has TRBV29-1 and TRBJ2-7, with 7 bases aligning to TRBD2. J lost 6 bases, V lost 4 bases, and 6 bases had no gene match. The CDR3 spans 12 residues. Germline assignment: CDR1 SQVTM and CDR2 ANQGSEA. The CDR3 DNA sequence: TGCAGCGTTGCTCGGGGACTAAGCGAGCAGTACTTC. Its translation is CSVARGLSEQYF.

This clonotype was seen many times. The genes are TRBV12-3 or TRBV12-4 and TRBJ2-3, with TRBD1 identical over 7 bases. The J segment lost 6 bases and the V segment lost 5 bases, leaving 5 bases of the junction unmatched. This CDR3 is built from 13 residues. CDR3 amino acids: CASSLYRGDTQYF. Here the CDR3 DNA reads TGTGCCAGCAGTCTCTACAGGGGTGATACGCAGTATTTT.

This clonotype was seen ten or more times. The chain has TRBV7-3 and TRBJ2-3, with 8 bases identical to TRBD2. With 6 bases clipped from V and 0 bases from J, the junction kept 5 bases outside the gene matches. This CDR3 comprises 15 residues. Germline values: CDR1 SGHTA, CDR2 FQGTGA. The CDR3 coding sequence is TGTGCCAGCAGTCTAAGCGGGGGAAGCACAGATACGCAGTATTTT. This translates into CASSLSGGSTDTQYF. The variable domain in full, with the rest retrieved from reference TRBV7-3 and TRBJ2-3, is GAGVSQTPSNKVTEKGKYVELRCDPISGHTALYWYRQSLGQGPEFLIYFQGTGAADDSGLPNDRFFAVRPEGSVSTLKIQRTERGDSAVYLCASSLSGGSTDTQYFGPGTRLTVL.

The chain recombines TRBV4-3 with TRBJ2-2; the match to TRBD2 covers 11 bases. Trimming removed 1 base from V and 1 base from J; junction bases left unmatched: 8. Germline assignment: CDR1 LGHNA and CDR2 YSLEER. The length of the CDR3 is 19 residues. This CDR3 reads CASSQGVLAGGQNTGELFF. DNA for the CDR3: TGCGCCAGCAGCCAAGGGGTCTTAGCGGGAGGGCAGAACACCGGGGAGCTGTTTTTT.

This clonotype was found a few times. The rearrangement uses TRBV2 and TRBJ2-2, with D perhaps matching TRBD1 (6 bases). V was cut by 7 bases and J by 4 bases, with 10 bases left in between. This CDR3 is built from 13 residues. Germline CDR1 is SNHLY and CDR2 is FYNNEI. CDR3 coding DNA: TGTGCCAGCAACCAGGGGATCACCGGGGAGCTGTTTTTT. It codes for CASNQGITGELFF.

This chain links TRBV9 with TRBJ2-1; D may correspond to TRBD1 or TRBD2 (5 bases each). Germline CDR1 SGDLS, CDR2 YYNGEE. Between the trimmed V and J ends, which lost 3 bases and 7 bases, there was a span of 11 bases. The CDR3 is 13 residues long. The CDR3 region is CASSGGFGNEQFF. The CDR3 coding sequence is TGTGCCAGCAGCGGGGGGTTTGGGAATGAGCAGTTCTTC.

V gene TRBV10-3 combines with J gene TRBJ1-2; 11 bases fit TRBD1. The CDR3 consists of 17 residues. The V and J ends lost 6 bases and 4 bases, in that order; junction bases with no gene match: 13. Germline V gene lookup returns CDR1 ENHRY and CDR2 SYGVKD. CDR3 loop: CAISSGTGGPKIYGYTF. In DNA, the CDR3 is TGTGCCATCAGCTCCGGGACAGGGGGACCGAAAATCTATGGCTACACCTTC.

This clonotype was seen only a few times. The rearrangement links TRBV20-1 to TRBJ2-7; maybe TRBD2 (6 bases). Germline CDR1 DFQATT, CDR2 SNEGSKA (reference sequence). V dropped 3 bases and J dropped 3 bases, with 12 bases sitting between them. The CDR3 spans 13 residues. CDR3 region: CSARFGGDYEQYF. The CDR3 DNA reads as TGCAGTGCTAGGTTCGGGGGAGACTACGAGCAGTACTTC.

The chain links TRBV11-2 to TRBJ2-2; TRBD2 agrees at 11 bases. V dropped 3 bases and J dropped 5; count of bases not matched to a gene: 8. Germline-derived CDR1 and CDR2 are SGHAT and FQNNGV. This CDR3 has 17 residues. CDR3: CASSFRLAGQWTGELFF. The CDR3 nucleotides read TGTGCCAGCAGCTTTAGACTAGCGGGGCAGTGGACCGGGGAGCTGTTTTTT.